This T cell receptor beta chain came from a study of blood T cell repertoires in COVID-19. Study details: PBMCs, B-cell-depleted T cells, or T cells provided the cDNA or gDNA that made up the material.

In the original processing: Counts of nucleated cells, estimated from reference gene primer amplification, were obtained. Data came from immunoSEQ multiplex PCR; TCRdb stores just in-frame clones and leaves some out. V and J calls and clone size follow that table, whereas D and trimming were derived from the DNA. The sample carries almost 250,000 clones, roughly 86% recorded once. This clone was found a few times. Germline loops: CDR1 SGHTA, CDR2 FQGNSA. This CDR3 has 15 residues. Trimming left V 1 base short and J 6 bases short, with 13 bases between. Categorization into cohorts depended on clinical history that participants reported.

This chain uses TRBV7-2 with TRBJ2-1, with a possible D match to TRBD2 (7 bases). Input material: PBMCs or T cells enriched from blood (not recorded which). The sequence derives from a woman aged 50 to 60 who had recovered from COVID-19. Here the CDR3 DNA reads TGTGCCAGCAGCTTAGTAGGGGGAGGGATCAATGAGCAGTTCTTC. Translated, it gives CASSLVGGGINEQFF.